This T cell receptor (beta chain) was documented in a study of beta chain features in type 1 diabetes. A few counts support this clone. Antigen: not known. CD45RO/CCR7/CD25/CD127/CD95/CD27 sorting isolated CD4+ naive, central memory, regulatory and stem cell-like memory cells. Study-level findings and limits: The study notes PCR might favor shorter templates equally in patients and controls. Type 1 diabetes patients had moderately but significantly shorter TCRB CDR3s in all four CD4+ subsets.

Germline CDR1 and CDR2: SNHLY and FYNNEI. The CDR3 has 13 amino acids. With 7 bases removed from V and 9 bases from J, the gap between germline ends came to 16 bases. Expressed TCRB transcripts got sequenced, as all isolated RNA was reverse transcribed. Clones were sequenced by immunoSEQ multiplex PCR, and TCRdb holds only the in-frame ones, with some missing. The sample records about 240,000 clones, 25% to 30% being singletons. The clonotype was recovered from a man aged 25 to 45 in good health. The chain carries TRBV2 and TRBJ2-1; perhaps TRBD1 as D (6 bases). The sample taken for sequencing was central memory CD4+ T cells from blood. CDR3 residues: CASIQQGGGEQFF. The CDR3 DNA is TGTGCCAGCATCCAACAGGGTGGGGGTGAGCAGTTCTTC.